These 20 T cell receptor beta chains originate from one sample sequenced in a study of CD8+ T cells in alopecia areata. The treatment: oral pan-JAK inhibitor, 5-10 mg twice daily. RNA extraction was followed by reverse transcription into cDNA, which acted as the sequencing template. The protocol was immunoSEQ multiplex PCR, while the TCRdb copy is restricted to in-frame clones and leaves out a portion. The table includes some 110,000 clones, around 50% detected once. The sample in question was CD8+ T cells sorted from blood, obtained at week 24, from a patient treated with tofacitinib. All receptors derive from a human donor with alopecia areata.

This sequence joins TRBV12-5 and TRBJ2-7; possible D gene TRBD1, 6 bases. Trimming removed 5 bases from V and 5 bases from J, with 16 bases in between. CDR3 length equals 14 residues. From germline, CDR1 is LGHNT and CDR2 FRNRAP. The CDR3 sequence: CASGLQGAGNEQYF. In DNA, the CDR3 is TGTGCTAGTGGTCTACAGGGCGCTGGGAACGAGCAGTACTTC.

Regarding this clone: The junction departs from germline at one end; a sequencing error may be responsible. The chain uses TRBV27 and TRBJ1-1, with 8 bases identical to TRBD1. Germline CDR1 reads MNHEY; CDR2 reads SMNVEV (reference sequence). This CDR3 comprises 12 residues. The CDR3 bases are TGTGCCAGCAGTTCCGGGACAGGTGAAGCTTTTTTT. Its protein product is CASSSGTGEAFF.

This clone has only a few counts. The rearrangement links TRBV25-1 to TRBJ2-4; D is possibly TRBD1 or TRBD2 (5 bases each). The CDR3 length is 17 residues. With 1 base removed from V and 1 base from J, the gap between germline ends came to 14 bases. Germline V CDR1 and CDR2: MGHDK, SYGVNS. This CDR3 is CASSEFEGPAAKNIQYF. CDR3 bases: TGTGCCAGCAGTGAATTTGAGGGACCTGCTGCCAAAAACATTCAGTACTTC.

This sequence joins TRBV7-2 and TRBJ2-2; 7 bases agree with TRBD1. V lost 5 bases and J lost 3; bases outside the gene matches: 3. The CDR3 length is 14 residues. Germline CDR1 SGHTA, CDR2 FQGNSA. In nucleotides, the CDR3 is TGTGCCAGCAGCCCGGGACAGTACACCGGGGAGCTGTTTTTT. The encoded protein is CASSPGQYTGELFF.

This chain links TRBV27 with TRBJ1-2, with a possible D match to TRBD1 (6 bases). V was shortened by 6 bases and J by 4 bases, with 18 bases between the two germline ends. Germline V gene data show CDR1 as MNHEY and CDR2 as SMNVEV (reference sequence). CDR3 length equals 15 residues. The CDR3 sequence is CASSLTRGAGYGYTF. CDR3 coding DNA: TGTGCCAGCAGCCTTACGAGGGGGGCGGGCTATGGCTACACCTTC.

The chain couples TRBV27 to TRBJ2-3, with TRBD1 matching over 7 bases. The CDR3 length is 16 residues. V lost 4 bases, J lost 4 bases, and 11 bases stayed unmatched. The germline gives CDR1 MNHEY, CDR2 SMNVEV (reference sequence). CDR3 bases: TGTGCCAGCAGTTCCTCCCCGGGACAGCCGCCAGATACGCAGTATTTT. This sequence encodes CASSSSPGQPPDTQYF.

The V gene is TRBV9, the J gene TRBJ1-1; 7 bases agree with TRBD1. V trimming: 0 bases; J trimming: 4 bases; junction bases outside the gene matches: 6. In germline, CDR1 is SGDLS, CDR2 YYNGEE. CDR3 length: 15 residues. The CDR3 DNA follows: TGTGCCAGCAGCGTAGGTAGCAGGGGGAGCACTGAAGCTTTCTTT. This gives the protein CASSVGSRGSTEAFF.

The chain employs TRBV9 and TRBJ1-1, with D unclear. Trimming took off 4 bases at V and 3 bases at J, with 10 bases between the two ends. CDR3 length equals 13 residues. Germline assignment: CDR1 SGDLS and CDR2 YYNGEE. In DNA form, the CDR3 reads TGTGCCAGCAGCCTCGGGTTGGACACTGAAGCTTTCTTT. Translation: CASSLGLDTEAFF. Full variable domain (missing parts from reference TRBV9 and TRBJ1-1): DSGVTQTPKHLITATGQRVTLRCSPRSGDLSVYWYQQSLDQGLQFLIQYYNGEERAKGNILERFSAQQFPDLHSELNLSSLELGDSALYFCASSLGLDTEAFFGQGTRLTVV.

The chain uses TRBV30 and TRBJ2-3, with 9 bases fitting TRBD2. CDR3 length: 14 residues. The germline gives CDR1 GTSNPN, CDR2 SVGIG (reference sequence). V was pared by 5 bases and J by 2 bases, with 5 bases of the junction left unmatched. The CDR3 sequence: CAWQGLAYTDTQYF. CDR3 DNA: TGTGCCTGGCAAGGACTAGCGTACACAGATACGCAGTATTTT.

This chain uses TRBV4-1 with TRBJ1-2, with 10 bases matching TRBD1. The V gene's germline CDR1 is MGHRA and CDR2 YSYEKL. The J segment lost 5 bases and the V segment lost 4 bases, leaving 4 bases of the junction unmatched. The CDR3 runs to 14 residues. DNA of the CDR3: TGCGCCAGCAGCCTCAGGGACAGGGGTTATGGCTACACCTTC. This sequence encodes CASSLRDRGYGYTF.

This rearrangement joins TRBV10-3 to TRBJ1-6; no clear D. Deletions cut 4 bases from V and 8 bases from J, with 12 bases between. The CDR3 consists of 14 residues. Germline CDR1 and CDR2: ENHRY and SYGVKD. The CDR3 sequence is CAISAARVDSPLHF. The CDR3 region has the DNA TGTGCCATCAGTGCCGCCAGAGTGGATTCACCCCTCCACTTT.

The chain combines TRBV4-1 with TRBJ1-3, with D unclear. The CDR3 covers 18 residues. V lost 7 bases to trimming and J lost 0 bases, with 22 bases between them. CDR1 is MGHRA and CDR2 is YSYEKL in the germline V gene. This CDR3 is CASTAYPLREGSGNTIYF. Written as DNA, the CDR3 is TGCGCCAGCACCGCATACCCCCTTAGGGAAGGCTCTGGAAACACCATATATTTT.

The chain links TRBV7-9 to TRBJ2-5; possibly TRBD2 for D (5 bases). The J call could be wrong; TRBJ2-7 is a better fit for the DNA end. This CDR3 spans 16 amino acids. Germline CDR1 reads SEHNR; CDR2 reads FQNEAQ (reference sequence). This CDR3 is CASSHPRTAGSYEQYF. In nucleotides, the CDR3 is TGTGCCAGCAGCCACCCACGGACTGCCGGGTCCTACGAGCAGTACTTC.

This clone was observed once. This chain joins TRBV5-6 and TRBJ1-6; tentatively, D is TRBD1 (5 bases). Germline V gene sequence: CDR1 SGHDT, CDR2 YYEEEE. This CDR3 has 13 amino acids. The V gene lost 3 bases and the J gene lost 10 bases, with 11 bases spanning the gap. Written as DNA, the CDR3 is TGTGCCAGCAGCTCGGGGGTAAGCTCACCCCTCCACTTT. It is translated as CASSSGVSSPLHF.

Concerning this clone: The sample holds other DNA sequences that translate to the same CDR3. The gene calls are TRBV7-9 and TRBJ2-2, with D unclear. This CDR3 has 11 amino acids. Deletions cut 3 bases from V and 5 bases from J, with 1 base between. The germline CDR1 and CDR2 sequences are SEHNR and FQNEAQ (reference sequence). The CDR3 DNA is TGTGCCAGCAGCTTGACCGGGGAGCTGTTTTTT. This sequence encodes CASSLTGELFF.

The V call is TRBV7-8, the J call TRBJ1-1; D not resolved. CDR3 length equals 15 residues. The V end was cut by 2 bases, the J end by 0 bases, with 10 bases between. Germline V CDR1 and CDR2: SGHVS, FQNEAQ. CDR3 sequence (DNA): TGTGCCAGCAGCTTATCGCGGGGTATGAACACTGAAGCTTTCTTT. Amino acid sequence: CASSLSRGMNTEAFF.

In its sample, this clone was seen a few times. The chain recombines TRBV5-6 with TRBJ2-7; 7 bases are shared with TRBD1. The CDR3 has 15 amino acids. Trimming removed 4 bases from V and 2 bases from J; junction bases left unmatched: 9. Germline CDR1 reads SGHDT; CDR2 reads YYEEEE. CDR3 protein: CASSPLGDSTYEQYF. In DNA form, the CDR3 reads TGTGCCAGCAGCCCTTTAGGGGACAGTACCTACGAGCAGTACTTC.

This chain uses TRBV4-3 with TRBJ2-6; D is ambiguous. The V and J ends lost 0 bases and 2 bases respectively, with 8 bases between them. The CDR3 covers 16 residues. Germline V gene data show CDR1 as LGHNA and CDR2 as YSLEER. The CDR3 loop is CASSQDGDTGANVLTF. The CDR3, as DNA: TGCGCCAGCAGCCAAGATGGGGATACTGGGGCCAACGTCCTGACTTTC.

CDR3 amino acids: CASKARSRGSNQPQHF. CDR3 coding DNA: TGTGCCAGCAAGGCACGGTCCAGGGGGAGCAATCAGCCCCAGCATTTT. This chain uses TRBV6-4 with TRBJ1-5; 7 nucleotides line up with TRBD1. V lost 7 bases to trimming and J lost 1 base; unmatched junction nucleotides: 10. Germline V gives CDR1 MRHNA, CDR2 SNTAGT. This CDR3 has 16 amino acids.

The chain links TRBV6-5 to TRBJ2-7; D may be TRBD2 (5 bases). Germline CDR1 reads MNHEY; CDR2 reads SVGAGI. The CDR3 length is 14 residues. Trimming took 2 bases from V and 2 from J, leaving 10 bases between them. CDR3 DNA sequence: TGTGCCAGCAGTTACGAGGACTCAACCTACGAGCAGTACTTC. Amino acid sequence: CASSYEDSTYEQYF.